Listed below are T cell receptor beta chains from one sample, sequenced in a study of T cell responses to AZD1222 COVID-19 vaccine. Some clones are missing from TCRdb's copy, which holds only in-frame ones; the method was immunoSEQ multiplex PCR. Among 100,000 to 130,000 clones, about 90% were seen once, and the ten largest hold roughly 8.7%. The sample consisted of peripheral blood, taken 28 days after the second AZD1222 dose. All receptors come from an adult who received the AZD1222 COVID-19 vaccine. Both conserved end residues are part of each CDR3.

v_gene,j_gene,CDR3aa
TRBV4-1,TRBJ2-7,CASSQEVNYPSYEQYF
TRBV11-2,TRBJ1-1,CASSLDGNTEAFF
TRBV28,TRBJ1-5,CASSWRGNNQPQHF
TRBV21-1,TRBJ2-7,CASSARVTSIYEQYF
TRBV6-6,TRBJ1-6,CASNPTGPPNNSPLHF
TRBV6-5,TRBJ1-5,CASNPGPGYQPQHF
TRBV5-1,TRBJ2-3,CASSFLIDGRDGTDTQYF
TRBV12-3/TRBV12-4,TRBJ1-2,CASREQGTHGYTF
TRBV14,TRBJ1-2,CASSQGGPPWDGYTF
TRBV6-5,TRBJ1-1,CASTPTGAPTEAFF